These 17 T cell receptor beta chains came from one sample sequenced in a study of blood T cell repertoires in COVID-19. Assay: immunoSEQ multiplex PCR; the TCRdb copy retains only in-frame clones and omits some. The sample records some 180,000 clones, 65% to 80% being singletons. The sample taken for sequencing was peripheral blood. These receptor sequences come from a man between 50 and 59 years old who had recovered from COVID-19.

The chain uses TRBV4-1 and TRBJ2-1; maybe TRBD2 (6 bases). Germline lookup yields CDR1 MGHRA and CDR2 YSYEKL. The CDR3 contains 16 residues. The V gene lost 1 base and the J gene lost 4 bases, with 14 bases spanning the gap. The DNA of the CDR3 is TGCGCCAGCAGCCAAGGGATTAGCGGAACATACAATGAGCAGTTCTTC. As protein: CASSQGISGTYNEQFF.

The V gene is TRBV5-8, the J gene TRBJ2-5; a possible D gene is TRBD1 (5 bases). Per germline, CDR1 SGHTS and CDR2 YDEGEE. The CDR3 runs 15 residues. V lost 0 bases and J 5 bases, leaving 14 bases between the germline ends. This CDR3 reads CASSLGQGKWETQYF. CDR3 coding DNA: TGTGCCAGCAGCTTGGGCCAGGGAAAATGGGAGACCCAGTACTTC.

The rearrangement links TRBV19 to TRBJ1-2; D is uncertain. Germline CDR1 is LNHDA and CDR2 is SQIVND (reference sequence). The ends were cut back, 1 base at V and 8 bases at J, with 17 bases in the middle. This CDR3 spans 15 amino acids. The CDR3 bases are TGTGCCAGTAGTATAGGGCCGGCGGGCGATTCCGGCTACACCTTC. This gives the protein CASSIGPAGDSGYTF.

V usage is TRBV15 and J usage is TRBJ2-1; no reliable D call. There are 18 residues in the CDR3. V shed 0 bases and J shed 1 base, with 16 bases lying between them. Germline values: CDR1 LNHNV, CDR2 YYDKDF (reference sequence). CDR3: CATSRDPPGLTSYNEQFF. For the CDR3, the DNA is TGTGCCACCAGCAGAGATCCCCCAGGCCTGACATCCTACAATGAGCAGTTCTTC.

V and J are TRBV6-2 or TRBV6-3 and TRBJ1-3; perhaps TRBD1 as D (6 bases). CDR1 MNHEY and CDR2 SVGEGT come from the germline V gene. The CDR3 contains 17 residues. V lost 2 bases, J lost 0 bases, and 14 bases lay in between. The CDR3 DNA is TGTGCCAGCAGTTACCTACGGACAGCGAGCTCTGGAAACACCATATATTTT. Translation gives CASSYLRTASSGNTIYF.

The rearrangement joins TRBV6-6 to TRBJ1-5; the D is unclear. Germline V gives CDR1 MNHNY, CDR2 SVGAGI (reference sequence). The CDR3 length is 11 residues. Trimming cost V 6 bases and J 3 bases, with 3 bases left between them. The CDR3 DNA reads TGTGCCAGCAGCAACAATCAGCCCCAGCATTTT. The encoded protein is CASSNNQPQHF.

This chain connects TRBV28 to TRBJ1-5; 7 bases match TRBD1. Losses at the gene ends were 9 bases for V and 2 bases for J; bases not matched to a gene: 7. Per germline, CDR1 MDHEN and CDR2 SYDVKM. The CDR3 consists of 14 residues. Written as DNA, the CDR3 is TGTGCCAGTTTTACAGGGGTGGGCAATCAGCCCCAGCATTTT. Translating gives CASFTGVGNQPQHF. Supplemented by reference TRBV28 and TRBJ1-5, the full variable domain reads DVKVTQSSRYLVKRTGEKVFLECVQDMDHENMFWYRQDPGLGLRLIYFSYDVKMKEKGDIPEGYSVSREKKERFSLILESASTNQTSMYLCASFTGVGNQPQHFGDGTRLSIL.

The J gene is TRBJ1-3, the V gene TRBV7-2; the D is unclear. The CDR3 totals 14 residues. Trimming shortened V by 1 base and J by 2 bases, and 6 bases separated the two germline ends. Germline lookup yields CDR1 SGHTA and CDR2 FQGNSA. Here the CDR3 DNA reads TGTGCCAGCAGCTTAGAGCCTGCTGGAAACACCATATATTTT. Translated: CASSLEPAGNTIYF.

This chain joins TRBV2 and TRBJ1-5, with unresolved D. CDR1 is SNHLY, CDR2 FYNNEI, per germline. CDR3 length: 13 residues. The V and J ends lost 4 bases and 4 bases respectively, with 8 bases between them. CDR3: CASSGGQNQPQHF. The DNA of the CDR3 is TGTGCCAGCAGTGGTGGGCAGAATCAGCCCCAGCATTTT.

The CDR3 here is CASGTDFQETQYF. The CDR3 nucleotides are TGTGCTAGTGGAACGGACTTTCAAGAGACCCAGTACTTC. The V gene is TRBV12-5, the J gene TRBJ2-5; maybe TRBD2 (5 bases). V lost 6 bases and J lost 2, with 10 bases in between. CDR3 length: 13 residues. Germline CDR1 is LGHNT and CDR2 is FRNRAP. Supplemented by reference TRBV12-5 and TRBJ2-5, the full variable domain reads DARVTQTPRHKVTEMGQEVTMRCQPILGHNTVFWYRQTMMQGLELLAYFRNRAPLDDSGMPKDRFSAEMPDATLATLKIQPSEPRDSAVYFCASGTDFQETQYFGPGTRLLVL.

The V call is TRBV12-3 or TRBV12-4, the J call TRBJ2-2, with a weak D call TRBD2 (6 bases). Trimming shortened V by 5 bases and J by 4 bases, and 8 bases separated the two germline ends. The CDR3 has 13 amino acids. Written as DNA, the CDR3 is TGTGCCAGCAGTGGGGACTTCACCGGGGAGCTGTTTTTT. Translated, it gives CASSGDFTGELFF.

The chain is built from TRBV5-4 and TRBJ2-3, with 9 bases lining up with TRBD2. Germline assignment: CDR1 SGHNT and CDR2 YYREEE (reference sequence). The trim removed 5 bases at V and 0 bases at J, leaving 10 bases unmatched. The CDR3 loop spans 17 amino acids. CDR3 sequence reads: CASRPGGRAYSTDTQYF. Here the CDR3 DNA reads TGTGCCAGCAGGCCCGGCGGGAGGGCCTATAGCACAGATACGCAGTATTTT.

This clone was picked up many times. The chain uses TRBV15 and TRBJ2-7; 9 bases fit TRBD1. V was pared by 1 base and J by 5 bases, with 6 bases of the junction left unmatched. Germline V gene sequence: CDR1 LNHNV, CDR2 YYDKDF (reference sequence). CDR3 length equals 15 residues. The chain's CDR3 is CATSRVLRQGDEQYF. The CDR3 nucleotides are TGTGCCACCAGCAGAGTCCTACGACAGGGGGACGAGCAGTACTTC.

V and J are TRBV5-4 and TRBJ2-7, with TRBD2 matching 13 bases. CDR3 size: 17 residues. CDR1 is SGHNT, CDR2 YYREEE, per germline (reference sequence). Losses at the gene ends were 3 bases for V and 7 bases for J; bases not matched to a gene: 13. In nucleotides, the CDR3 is TGTGCCAGCAGCTGGGGGGGGCGGACTAGCGGGAGTCGGGAGCAGTACTTC. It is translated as CASSWGGRTSGSREQYF.

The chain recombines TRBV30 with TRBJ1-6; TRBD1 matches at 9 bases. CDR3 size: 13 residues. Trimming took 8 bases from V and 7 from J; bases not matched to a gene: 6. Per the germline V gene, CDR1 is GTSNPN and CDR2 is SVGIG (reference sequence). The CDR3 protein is CAERTGVNSPLHF. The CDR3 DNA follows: TGTGCCGAACGGACAGGGGTGAATTCACCCCTCCACTTT.

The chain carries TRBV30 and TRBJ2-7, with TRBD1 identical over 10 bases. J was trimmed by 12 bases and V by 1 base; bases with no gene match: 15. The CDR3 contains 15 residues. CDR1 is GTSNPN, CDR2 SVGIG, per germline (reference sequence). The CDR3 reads CAWSAHLTEGQGRYF. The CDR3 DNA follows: TGTGCCTGGAGTGCCCACCTGACCGAGGGACAGGGGCGGTACTTC. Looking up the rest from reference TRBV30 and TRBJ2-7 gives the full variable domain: SQTIHQWPATLVQPVGSPLSLECTVEGTSNPNLYWYRQAAGRGLQLLFYSVGIGQISSEVPQNLSASRPQDRQFILSSKKLLLSDSGFYLCAWSAHLTEGQGRYFGPGTRLTVT.

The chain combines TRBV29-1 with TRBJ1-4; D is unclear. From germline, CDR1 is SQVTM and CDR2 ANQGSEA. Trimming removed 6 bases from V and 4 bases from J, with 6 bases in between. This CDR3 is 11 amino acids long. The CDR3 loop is CSVRVNEKLFF. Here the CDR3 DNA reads TGCAGCGTCCGGGTTAATGAAAAACTGTTTTTT. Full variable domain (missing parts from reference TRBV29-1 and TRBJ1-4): SAVISQKPSRDICQRGTSLTIQCQVDSQVTMMFWYRQQPGQSLTLIATANQGSEATYESGFVIDKFPISRPNLTFSTLTVSNMSPEDSSIYLCSVRVNEKLFFGSGTQLSVL.